A single sample gave rise to the 26 T cell receptor beta chains below, sequenced in a study of CD8 T cells in Susac syndrome. RNA, at roughly 0.45 to 1 ug, was reverse transcribed with random hexamers. TCRdb processed the immunoSEQ multiplex PCR reads anew with MiXCR; each CDR3 protein has one entry. The table lists 100,000 to 150,000 distinct CDR3 sequences, roughly 92% of them singletons, with roughly 0.098% in the top ten. Sequencing input: CD4+ T cells from PBMCs. The receptor source for this set is a human donor in good health.

V gene TRBV5-1 combines with J gene TRBJ2-2; the match to TRBD1 covers 9 bases. Germline V gives CDR1 SGHRS, CDR2 YFSETQ. With 3 bases clipped from V and 7 bases from J, the junction kept 4 bases outside the gene matches. The CDR3 runs to 14 residues. CDR3 residues: CASSSGQGVGELFF. As DNA, the CDR3 is TGCGCCAGCAGCTCGGGACAGGGAGTCGGGGAGCTGTTTTTT.

This chain links TRBV7-2 with TRBJ1-5; no firm D call. The V end was cut by 4 bases, the J end by 4 bases, with 14 bases between. CDR3 length: 15 residues. Germline-derived CDR1 and CDR2 are SGHTA and FQGNSA. CDR3 loop: CASSSGGKGNQPQHF. The CDR3 nucleotides are TGTGCCAGCAGCTCCGGCGGAAAGGGTAATCAGCCCCAGCATTTT.

This clonotype was observed a single time. The rearrangement uses TRBV6-1 and TRBJ2-3, with 9 bases that match TRBD2. The junction had 11 bases not matched to a gene; V was cut back by 4 bases and J by 0 bases. The CDR3 is made up of 18 amino acids. Germline-derived CDR1 and CDR2 are MNHNS and SASEGT. CDR3: CASSVLSGGGGSTDTQYF. DNA of the CDR3: TGTGCCAGCAGTGTGCTCTCGGGCGGGGGGGGTAGCACAGATACGCAGTATTTT.

The V and J genes are TRBV29-1 and TRBJ1-3; D ambiguous. Germline V gene lookup returns CDR1 SQVTM and CDR2 ANQGSEA. Deletions cut 5 bases from V and 0 bases from J, with 8 bases between. CDR3 length: 13 residues. The DNA of the CDR3 is TGCAGCGTTCCAGGTCACTCTGGAAACACCATATATTTT. It yields the protein CSVPGHSGNTIYF.

This sequence joins TRBV29-1 and TRBJ1-1, with TRBD1 as a possible D gene (6 bases). The germline V and J ends were trimmed by 3 bases and 5 bases, with 19 bases remaining between them. The CDR3 sequence is 15 residues long. The V gene's germline CDR1 is SQVTM and CDR2 ANQGSEA. CDR3 sequence reads: CSVENDRGEATEAFF. DNA of the CDR3: TGCAGCGTTGAGAATGATAGGGGGGAAGCGACTGAAGCTTTCTTT.

The chain links TRBV20-1 to TRBJ1-1, with D unclear. The CDR3 sequence is 15 residues long. Germline V gene lookup returns CDR1 DFQATT and CDR2 SNEGSKA (reference sequence). V was cut by 1 base and J by 5 bases, with 17 bases left in between. Written as DNA, the CDR3 is TGCAGTGCTAGAGCCAAGTGGTTTCGGGGAACTGAAGCTTTCTTT. It codes for CSARAKWFRGTEAFF.

This chain uses TRBV21-1 with TRBJ1-2. TRBV21-1 has pseudogene status. The CDR3 loop spans 14 amino acids. In DNA, the CDR3 is TGTGCCAGCAGCCCTGCGGATCTGGGCTTTGGCTACACCTTC. Translation gives CASSPADLGFGYTF.

The chain uses TRBV24-1 and TRBJ1-1, with unresolved D. V was shortened by 2 bases and J by 3 bases, with 15 bases between the two germline ends. The CDR3 totals 16 residues. Germline CDR1 KGHDR, CDR2 SFDVKD. The CDR3 bases are TGTGCCACCAGTGATTCCAGGTTACGTGCCGACACTGAAGCTTTCTTT. Translating gives CATSDSRLRADTEAFF.

The rearrangement links TRBV6-5 to TRBJ2-1; 13 bases fit TRBD2. CDR3 length: 14 residues. Per the germline V gene, CDR1 is MNHEY and CDR2 is SVGAGI. Trimming at V came to 6 bases and at J to 6 bases, leaving 2 bases not matched to a gene. CDR3 amino acids: CASSGTSGVNEQFF. The CDR3 nucleotides are TGTGCCAGCAGCGGGACTAGCGGGGTCAATGAGCAGTTCTTC.

DNA of the CDR3: TGTGCCAGCAGTCCCGGCGGGAGTCTGCAGTTCTTC. Protein: CASSPGGSLQFF. The rearrangement links TRBV6-6 to TRBJ2-1; TRBD2 aligns across 7 bases. The CDR3 contains 12 residues. Trimming removed 5 bases from V and 12 bases from J; junction bases left unmatched: 7. Per the germline V gene, CDR1 is MNHNY and CDR2 is SVGAGI (reference sequence).

This rearrangement joins TRBV29-1 to TRBJ1-1; D is unresolved. V was pared by 6 bases and J by 0 bases, with 11 bases between. The CDR3 consists of 13 residues. Looked up from germline, CDR1 is SQVTM and CDR2 is ANQGSEA. CDR3 in DNA: TGCAGCGTAACTAGGACGGTGAACACTGAAGCTTTCTTT. It specifies CSVTRTVNTEAFF.

The chain carries TRBV20-1 and TRBJ1-4; D remains unclear. This CDR3 spans 12 amino acids. Looked up from germline, CDR1 is DFQATT and CDR2 is SNEGSKA (reference sequence). V was trimmed by 1 base and J by 5 bases, leaving 5 bases between them. This CDR3 reads CSARGPNEKLFF. Written as DNA, the CDR3 is TGCAGTGCTAGAGGACCAAATGAAAAACTGTTTTTT.

This chain's CDR3 is CSVVGTPNTEAFF. CDR3 coding DNA: TGCAGCGTGGTAGGGACACCCAACACTGAAGCTTTCTTT. This sequence joins TRBV29-1 and TRBJ1-1, with TRBD1 as a possible D gene (6 bases). The CDR3 sequence is 13 residues long. V was cut by 6 bases and J by 2 bases, with 13 bases left in between. Per germline, CDR1 SQVTM and CDR2 ANQGSEA.

CDR3 sequence reads: CASSPLPDRFRANYGYTF. CDR3 DNA: TGTGCCAGCAGTCCCCTACCCGACAGATTTCGGGCTAACTATGGCTACACCTTC. The rearrangement uses TRBV27 and TRBJ1-2; maybe TRBD1 (5 bases). CDR3 length: 18 residues. The V gene's germline CDR1 is MNHEY and CDR2 SMNVEV (reference sequence). V gave up 5 bases and J gave up 0 bases, with 22 bases separating them.

This clonotype was seen only once. The genes are TRBV28 and TRBJ2-7, with 9 positions matching TRBD1. This CDR3 is built from 14 residues. Germline CDR1 reads MDHEN; CDR2 reads SYDVKM. Losses at the gene ends were 7 bases for V and 3 bases for J; bases not matched to a gene: 7. CDR3 loop: CASIPGTGFYEQYF. In DNA, the CDR3 is TGTGCCAGCATTCCCGGGACAGGGTTCTACGAGCAGTACTTC.

DNA of the CDR3: TGTGCCAGTAGTATCAGAGGAGGCTACACCTTC. Its translation is CASSIRGGYTF. This rearrangement joins TRBV19 to TRBJ1-2; D gene unclear. Per germline, CDR1 LNHDA and CDR2 SQIVND (reference sequence). The CDR3 consists of 11 residues. V lost 3 bases and J 8 bases, leaving 7 bases between the germline ends.

The gene calls are TRBV5-1 and TRBJ1-1, with a possible D match to TRBD1 (5 bases). The CDR3 is 13 residues long. V lost 4 bases and J 1 base, leaving 8 bases between the germline ends. Germline V lookup: CDR1 SGHRS, CDR2 YFSETQ. The CDR3 DNA follows: TGCGCCAGCAGCCCACAGGCGAACACTGAAGCTTTCTTT. It codes for CASSPQANTEAFF.

In this sample, this clonotype turned up a few times. The J gene is TRBJ2-7, the V gene TRBV9, with D perhaps TRBD1 (7 bases). The CDR3 covers 15 residues. Germline CDR1 and CDR2: SGDLS and YYNGEE. Trimming removed 0 bases from V and 3 bases from J, with 13 bases in between. Here the CDR3 reads CASSVAGQDYYEQYF. CDR3 nucleotides: TGTGCCAGCAGCGTAGCAGGACAGGACTACTACGAGCAGTACTTC.

The chain uses TRBV20-1 and TRBJ2-7, with D maybe TRBD1 (6 bases). Between the trimmed V and J ends, which lost 0 bases and 0 bases, there was a span of 12 bases. The CDR3 totals 15 residues. Germline V gene sequence: CDR1 DFQATT, CDR2 SNEGSKA (reference sequence). CDR3 nucleotide sequence: TGCAGTGCTAGAGATACTGGGGGCCGCTCCTACGAGCAGTACTTC. Encoded protein: CSARDTGGRSYEQYF.

The chain links TRBV7-8 to TRBJ1-2; D might be TRBD1 (6 bases). The CDR3 consists of 15 residues. Germline assignment: CDR1 SGHVS and CDR2 FQNEAQ. V shed 4 bases and J shed 4 bases, with 16 bases lying between them. DNA for the CDR3: TGTGCCAGCAGCTCTTTACGGGACAAAGGCTATGGCTACACCTTC. As protein: CASSSLRDKGYGYTF.

The chain has TRBV6-5 and TRBJ2-2; 8 bases are shared with TRBD1. This CDR3 has 15 amino acids. Germline assignment: CDR1 MNHEY and CDR2 SVGAGI. J lost 5 bases, V lost 7 bases, and 9 bases had no gene match. The CDR3 sequence: CASTQRDRTTGELFF. The DNA of the CDR3 is TGTGCCAGCACCCAACGGGACAGGACGACCGGGGAGCTGTTTTTT.

This chain uses TRBV29-1 with TRBJ2-3; D is perhaps TRBD1 or TRBD2 (6 bases each). With 3 bases removed from V and 1 base from J, the gap between germline ends came to 14 bases. The germline CDR1 and CDR2 sequences are SQVTM and ANQGSEA. The CDR3 spans 15 residues. The CDR3 DNA follows: TGCAGCGTTGATTTAGGGGGGTATGGCACAGATACGCAGTATTTT. This gives the protein CSVDLGGYGTDTQYF.

CDR3 nucleotide sequence: TGTGCCAGCAGTTACCAACAGGGAAATTCACCCCTCCACTTT. Protein sequence: CASSYQQGNSPLHF. The V gene is TRBV6-5, the J gene TRBJ1-6; D may be TRBD1 (6 bases). V was trimmed by 2 bases and J by 7 bases, leaving 9 bases between them. The CDR3 has 14 residues. Per germline, CDR1 MNHEY and CDR2 SVGAGI.

The chain has TRBV6-6 and TRBJ1-2; 8 bases align to TRBD1. Trimming removed 0 bases from V and 7 bases from J; junction bases left unmatched: 4. Germline lookup yields CDR1 MNHNY and CDR2 SVGAGI (reference sequence). The CDR3 is 14 residues long. The CDR3 DNA reads TGTGCCAGCAGTTACTCCCAGGGGGCCGGTGGCTACACCTTC. Translated: CASSYSQGAGGYTF.

V is TRBV6-2 or TRBV6-3 and J is TRBJ2-7; D remains unclear. Germline lookup yields CDR1 MNHEY and CDR2 SVGEGT. V lost 10 bases, J lost 3 bases, and 16 bases lay in between. This CDR3 region has 13 residues. The CDR3, as DNA: TGTGCCATCACGGACCCCTACCGCTACGAGCAGTACTTC. This translates into CAITDPYRYEQYF.

The chain links TRBV6-5 to TRBJ2-1, with D hard to call. Trimming removed 0 bases from V and 2 bases from J, with 8 bases in between. The CDR3 is 15 residues long. Germline assignment: CDR1 MNHEY and CDR2 SVGAGI. This chain's CDR3 is CASSYSGYPYNEQFF. CDR3 sequence (DNA): TGTGCCAGCAGTTACTCAGGGTACCCCTACAATGAGCAGTTCTTC.